This T cell receptor beta chain stems from a study of T cells in Graves' hyperthyroidism and ophthalmopathy. Absence of ophthalmopathy progression within 18 months defined stable Graves' hyperthyroidism. It was uncontrolled infection, other autoimmune disease, pregnancy or lactation that excluded patients. RNA transcripts were the template for amplifying TCR beta CDR3 regions. Researchers ran a first-round RT-PCR on the TCR CDR3 using the HTBI primer set. TCRdb reprocessed the multiplex PCR reads via MiXCR and lists one record per CDR3 protein. The sample has 650,000 to 750,000 distinct CDR3 sequences, roughly 15% seen once. Overall study findings and caveats: In the analysis, a 13 V-J model separated ophthalmopathy from stable hyperthyroidism.

This clonotype was observed a few times. Its antigen is as yet unknown. The receptor's source is a woman aged 18-29 years with Graves' hyperthyroidism. The sequenced sample was blood.

The CDR3 coding sequence is TGTGCCAGCAGTGGTACAGGGACCTCCTATAATTCACCCCTCCACTTT. Its protein is CASSGTGTSYNSPLHF. The V and J genes are TRBV2 and TRBJ1-6; maybe TRBD1 (6 bases). CDR1 and CDR2 (germline): SNHLY, FYNNEI. The CDR3 is 16 amino acids. Deletions cut 4 bases from V and 0 bases from J, with 10 bases between.